This record concerns one T cell receptor (beta chain) sequence. Its antigen has not been determined. There are no base qualities to consult, and no much larger clone falls within one base. The data derive from a study of shared clonotypes between healthy human individuals (dated by TCRdb to 2020 to 2022). Notes on the research overall: A few men and a couple of women, aged 18 to 49 years, made up the cohort. For each donor, CD4 naive and CD4 memory were each given three plates, CD8 naive was given two plates, and CD8 memory was given one plate. To estimate repertoire size and how much clonotypes are shared between individuals, the study performed deep sequencing of blood TCR repertoires from a few healthy adults. Different laboratories and diverse techniques were used to prepare libraries and sequence TCR repertoires, to increase sequencing depth and limit assay-specific biases. Leukapheresis yielded between about 0.94 and 9.5 billion PBMCs per donor. Results and caveats for the whole study, not just this receptor: Incomplete sequencing was indicated by rarefaction of sorted-subset datasets, despite the large sequencing depth. Pairwise subsampling indicated that sequencing depth was expected to affect the degree of clonotype sharing among donors. Compared with non-shared clonotypes, the clonotypes found in all four sorted-subset donors had higher generation probabilities. The small number of donors limited the genetic and exposure-history diversity represented. Naive subsets generally had larger estimated clonotype richness than memory subsets did. Sampling was limited to blood, and TCR repertoires in tissue likely differ from TCR repertoires in blood. Across a few donors, around 5% of naive CD4, more than 3% of naive CD8, around 2.5% of memory CD4, and over 0.35% of memory CD8 clonotypes were shared.

The donors were healthy, HIV-negative adults who had no recently reported acute infections or vaccinations. Every donor was a Caucasian adult residing in Nashville, Tennessee, USA. CD4+ T cells were enriched by magnetic negative selection; naive cells were then positively selected on CD45RA, and the negative fraction formed the memory subset. Blood was obtained by leukapheresis, after which PBMCs were separated by Ficoll-Histopaque density gradient centrifugation and cryopreserved in liquid nitrogen vapor phase. Analytical flow cytometry was used to check the purity and quantity of each magnetically sorted T cell population. Genomic DNA was isolated from each sorted fraction and quantified by UV absorbance on a Nanodrop 2000c. TCR CDR3 regions were amplified from genomic DNA by multiplex PCR using the deep immunoSEQ assay. Genomic DNA extracted from each cell subset was distributed evenly over all wells of several immunoSEQ 96-well plates, and each plate served as one replicate. For sorted subsets, approximately 190 ng genomic DNA, equal to tens of thousands of T cell genomes, was loaded into each replicate PCR. Purified libraries were measured with a Qubit 3.0 fluorometer, size-checked on a Bioanalyzer 2100, and measured again with the KAPA Library Quantification kit. Each immunoSEQ 96-well plate was sequenced on its own single-read 150-cycle Illumina NextSeq 550 flow cell. On the authors' methods: Because the immunoSEQ output included only junctional sequences and no quality scores, the filtering could not be the same as the filtering used for full-length reads. Sequences were annotated with PyIR, a Python wrapper for IgBLAST v1.9, using IMGT germline references to assign V/J genes and CDR3. Reads were removed for weak V/J assignments (E-value above 1e-6), missing CDR3, stop codons, out-of-frame junctions, or ambiguous translated residues. A V3J clonotype was defined by an identical inferred V gene, J gene, and CDR3 amino acid sequence. Percentage overlap between repertoires was calculated by dividing the number of shared unique clonotypes by the size of the smaller repertoire. Three approaches were used to assess repertoire richness: RTK rarefaction, the Chao1 estimator, and Recon v2.1 estimates of unobserved clonotypes. Generation probabilities were computed with OLGA for all TCRbeta clonotypes obtained by the gDNA method from several donors. TCRdb provides this immuneACCESS table in a form limited to in-frame rearrangements. Some clones are lacking; in checked studies, under half of them reflect an unresolved V gene, and why the rest are absent is not known. Clone size and V and J calls were adopted from that table, with D and trimming inferred from the DNA. The sample table contains 2 million to 2.5 million clones; only one count was recorded for roughly 93% of them. The ten largest clones capture 0.35% to 0.45% of the sample.

This TCR was sampled from a man in his late teens or twenties in good health. Some clones in this sample may be carry-over from other donors' samples. Sequencing was carried out using naive CD4+ T cells from PBMCs. The intended sense of this specimen's cell subset or site label: CD45RA+ positively selected.

The CDR3 region reads CASSLGRRDTEAFF. The nucleotides are TGTGCCAGCAGCTTGGGACGGAGGGACACTGAAGCTTTCTTT. The sequence is built from TRBV5-4 and TRBJ1-1; the D gene cannot be resolved reliably. The CDR3 runs 14 amino acids, cysteine and phenylalanine included. The read is trimmed to its CDR3 DNA, 42 bases read in frame from base 1. The germline V gene (reference sequence) specifies SGHNT as CDR1 and YYREEE as CDR2. The V end loses 0 bases and the J end loses 3 bases, and a stretch of 9 bases separates them.